This passage covers 20 T cell receptor beta chains from one sample sequenced in a study of metastatic and nonmetastatic thyroid tumors (dated by TCRdb to 2019 to 2021). Libraries were made using PCR. TCRdb records Illumina HiSeq 4000 as the sequencer. Clones were called with MiXCR by TCRdb after fastp trimmed the public reads at Q25, and only in-frame beta chains were retained. The sample table lists roughly 70,000 clones, 15% to 20% of them with a count of one. Jointly, the top ten make up 10% to 15% of the sample. No treatment had been received by any patient before thyroid surgery. Sequencing input: blood. Receptor source: a female donor with papillary thyroid cancer or a benign thyroid nodule (not recorded which). Some clones in this sample may be carry-over from other donors' samples.

J is TRBJ1-2 and V is TRBV2; 8 nucleotides match TRBD1. V lost 2 bases, J lost 8 bases, and 7 bases stayed unmatched. Germline values: CDR1 SNHLY, CDR2 FYNNEI. This CDR3 region has 14 residues. The CDR3 sequence is CASSESGGALGYTF. Written as DNA, the CDR3 is TGTGCCAGCAGTGAATCAGGGGGCGCGTTAGGCTACACCTTC.

This clone was detected many times. The chain has TRBV20-1 and TRBJ2-7, with TRBD2 matching 13 bases. There are 16 residues in the CDR3. Germline lookup yields CDR1 DFQATT and CDR2 SNEGSKA (reference sequence). The CDR3, as DNA: TGCAGCGCGGGACTAGCGGGAAGAAAGGGTTTTTACGAGCAGTACTTC. Translating gives CSAGLAGRKGFYEQYF.

There are a few counts of this clone. The V call is TRBV6-5, the J call TRBJ1-6, with D perhaps TRBD1 (5 bases). This CDR3 region has 16 residues. The V and J ends lost 0 bases and 4 bases respectively, with 10 bases between them. Germline assignment: CDR1 MNHEY and CDR2 SVGAGI. The CDR3 bases are TGTGCCAGCAGTTACTCGGCAGGGTCTTATAATTCACCCCTCCACTTT. As protein: CASSYSAGSYNSPLHF.

This chain connects TRBV7-2 to TRBJ1-1; TRBD1 is a possible D gene (5 bases). Germline CDR1 is SGHTA and CDR2 is FQGNSA. V was cut by 6 bases and J by 2 bases, with 16 bases left in between. The CDR3 length is 15 residues. The DNA for the CDR3 is TGTGCCAGCAGTTCCTTGCTGGGACTAAACACTGAAGCTTTCTTT. Its translation is CASSSLLGLNTEAFF.

This clone was observed many times. The CDR3 loop reads CASSPRGANTEAFF. For the CDR3, the DNA is TGTGCCAGCAGCCCCCGGGGGGCGAACACTGAAGCTTTCTTT. The chain recombines TRBV7-2 with TRBJ1-1; a weak D match, TRBD1 (6 bases). Per the germline V gene, CDR1 is SGHTA and CDR2 is FQGNSA. V was clipped by 5 bases and J by 1 base, with 11 bases between them. The CDR3 has 14 amino acids.

This clone occurred many times. The chain couples TRBV7-9 to TRBJ1-2; a possible D gene is TRBD1 (5 bases). The V gene lost 1 base and the J gene lost 4 bases, with 13 bases spanning the gap. The germline gives CDR1 SEHNR, CDR2 FQNEAQ (reference sequence). The CDR3 has 15 residues. The CDR3 loop is CASSLDEGVAYGYTF. CDR3 nucleotides: TGTGCCAGCAGCTTAGACGAAGGGGTAGCCTATGGCTACACCTTC.

The V and J genes are TRBV20-1 and TRBJ2-3; weak D call: TRBD2 (7 bases). Per the germline V gene, CDR1 is DFQATT and CDR2 is SNEGSKA (reference sequence). Trimming stripped 5 bases from V and 4 bases from J, with 19 bases between. The CDR3 runs 15 residues. This chain's CDR3 is CSAPPGRGDPDTQYF. The DNA of the CDR3 is TGCAGTGCTCCTCCGGGGAGGGGGGATCCAGATACGCAGTATTTT.

The chain employs TRBV6-2 or TRBV6-3 and TRBJ2-7; 11 bases agree with TRBD2. The length of the CDR3 is 17 residues. Germline CDR1 is MNHEY and CDR2 is SVGEGT. V dropped 5 bases and J dropped 0; count of bases not matched to a gene: 9. The CDR3 region is CASSPLAGADSSYEQYF. As DNA, the CDR3 is TGTGCCAGCAGTCCACTAGCGGGAGCCGACAGCTCCTACGAGCAGTACTTC.

The rearrangement links TRBV9 to TRBJ2-5, with no clear D. The V end was cut by 4 bases, the J end by 2 bases, with 9 bases between. Germline loops: CDR1 SGDLS, CDR2 YYNGEE. This CDR3 contains 13 residues. Here the CDR3 reads CASSPSTQETQYF. CDR3 DNA: TGTGCCAGCAGCCCCTCAACTCAAGAGACCCAGTACTTC.

For the CDR3, the DNA is TGCGCCAGCAGCTTGGGGGTGGGCGCGAACACTGAAGCTTTCTTT. Protein product: CASSLGVGANTEAFF. The V and J genes are TRBV5-1 and TRBJ1-1; D gene uncertain. V gave up 0 bases and J gave up 1 base, with 10 bases separating them. The CDR3 is made up of 15 amino acids. The germline CDR1 and CDR2 sequences are SGHRS and YFSETQ.

A remark on this clone: The junction and the germline gene differ at one end; a read error may be behind it. This rearrangement joins TRBV7-8 to TRBJ2-2, with 7 bases that match TRBD1. CDR3 length: 16 amino acids. CDR1 and CDR2 from the germline V gene are SGHVS and FQNEAQ. The CDR3 loop reads CASPQSLGQNTGQLFF. The DNA of the CDR3 is TGTGCCAGCCCCCAGTCCCTGGGACAGAACACCGGGCAGCTGTTTTTT.

At least ten counts were recorded for this clone. The V call is TRBV6-4, the J call TRBJ2-3, with 14 bases lining up with TRBD2. The CDR3 sequence is 16 residues long. Germline CDR1 and CDR2: MRHNA and SNTAGT. The V gene end was trimmed by 3 bases and the J gene end by 1 base; junction bases not matched to a gene: 0. This CDR3 reads CASSETSGRGTDTQYF. DNA for the CDR3: TGTGCCAGCAGTGAGACTAGCGGGAGGGGCACAGATACGCAGTATTTT.

This clone was picked up many times. V usage is TRBV25-1 and J usage is TRBJ2-7, with D perhaps TRBD2 (6 bases). The CDR3 totals 14 residues. Trimming shortened V by 8 bases and J by 1 base, and 15 bases separated the two germline ends. From germline, CDR1 is MGHDK and CDR2 SYGVNS. The CDR3, as DNA: TGTGCCAGCCGCGGGGTGACTGGTTCCTACGAGCAGTACTTC. It yields the protein CASRGVTGSYEQYF.

This clone was found many times. The rearrangement links TRBV14 to TRBJ1-5; D is perhaps TRBD1 (5 bases). V lost 3 bases and J 2 bases, leaving 11 bases between the germline ends. Germline V gene data show CDR1 as SGHDN and CDR2 as FVKESK. The CDR3 spans 15 residues. The CDR3 bases are TGTGCCAGCAGCCACGCAGGGAAGGGCAATCAGCCCCAGCATTTT. Encoded protein: CASSHAGKGNQPQHF. Filled out from reference TRBV14 and TRBJ1-5, the complete variable domain reads EAGVTQFPSHSVIEKGQTVTLRCDPISGHDNLYWYRRVMGKEIKFLLHFVKESKQDESGMPNNRFLAERTGGTYSTLKVQPAELEDSGVYFCASSHAGKGNQPQHFGDGTRLSIL.

This clone appeared a few times. One base away lies a much larger clone, so this may be a sequencing read error. This sequence joins TRBV3-1 and TRBJ2-5; 9 bases align to TRBD1. The trim removed 7 bases at V and 5 bases at J, leaving 11 bases unmatched. This CDR3 spans 15 amino acids. Per the germline V gene, CDR1 is LGHDT and CDR2 is YNNKEL (reference sequence). This chain's CDR3 is CASIPSDRGGETQYF. DNA of the CDR3: TGTGCCAGCATCCCGTCGGACAGGGGAGGGGAGACCCAGTACTTC.

This clone showed up just a few times. V gene TRBV24-1 combines with J gene TRBJ2-7, with 8 bases identical to TRBD2. V dropped 6 bases and J dropped 5; count of bases not matched to a gene: 14. The CDR3 totals 16 residues. In germline, CDR1 is KGHDR, CDR2 SFDVKD. CDR3 DNA: TGTGCCACCAGTTACCCCCAAGCGGGAGTGCCCCACGAGCAGTACTTC. It translates to CATSYPQAGVPHEQYF.

The chain employs TRBV30 and TRBJ1-2; 8 bases are a match to TRBD1. J gave up 4 bases and V 3 bases, and 10 bases lay outside the gene matches. Germline V gene lookup returns CDR1 GTSNPN and CDR2 SVGIG (reference sequence). The CDR3 length is 15 residues. The CDR3 is CAWSPTGGAFYGYTF. CDR3 in DNA: TGTGCCTGGAGCCCAACAGGGGGGGCCTTCTATGGCTACACCTTC.

V gene TRBV6-1 combines with J gene TRBJ1-2, with TRBD1 identical over 8 bases. The CDR3 sequence is 13 residues long. Germline CDR1 is MNHNS and CDR2 is SASEGT. V was pared by 8 bases and J by 2 bases, with 4 bases of the junction left unmatched. DNA of the CDR3: TGTGCCAGCGCTGACAGGGGAAACTATGGCTACACCTTC. Its protein product is CASADRGNYGYTF.

In this sample, this clone turned up many times. V usage is TRBV27 and J usage is TRBJ2-1; tentatively, D is TRBD2 (7 bases). This CDR3 region has 14 residues. The V and J ends lost 6 bases and 8 bases respectively, with 17 bases between them. The germline CDR1 and CDR2 sequences are MNHEY and SMNVEV (reference sequence). In nucleotides, the CDR3 is TGTGCCAGCAGGGAGCCCCGGGGGGCCGATGAGCAGTTCTTC. Its translation is CASREPRGADEQFF.

The sample holds many counts of this clone. V gene TRBV27 combines with J gene TRBJ1-2; 7 nucleotides line up with TRBD1. Germline assignment: CDR1 MNHEY and CDR2 SMNVEV (reference sequence). The V and J ends lost 0 bases and 5 bases, in that order; junction bases with no gene match: 0. CDR3 length equals 13 residues. The CDR3 DNA is TGTGCCAGCAGTTTATCACAGGGGTATGGCTACACCTTC. The encoded protein is CASSLSQGYGYTF.